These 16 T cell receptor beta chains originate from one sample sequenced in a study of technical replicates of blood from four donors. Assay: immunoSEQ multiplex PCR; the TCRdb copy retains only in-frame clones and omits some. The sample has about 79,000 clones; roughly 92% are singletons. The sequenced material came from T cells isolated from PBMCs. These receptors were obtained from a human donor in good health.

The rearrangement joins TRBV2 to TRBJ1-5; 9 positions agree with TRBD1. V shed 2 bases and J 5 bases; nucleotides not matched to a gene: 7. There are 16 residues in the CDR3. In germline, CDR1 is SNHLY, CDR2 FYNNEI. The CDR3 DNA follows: TGTGCCAGCAGTGAAAGGGCACAGGGGGCTCATCAGCCCCAGCATTTT. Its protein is CASSERAQGAHQPQHF. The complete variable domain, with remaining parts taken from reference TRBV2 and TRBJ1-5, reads EPEVTQTPSHQVTQMGQEVILRCVPISNHLYFYWYRQILGQKVEFLVSFYNNEISEKSEIFDDQFSVERPDGSNFTLKIRSTKLEDSAMYFCASSERAQGAHQPQHFGDGTRLSIL.

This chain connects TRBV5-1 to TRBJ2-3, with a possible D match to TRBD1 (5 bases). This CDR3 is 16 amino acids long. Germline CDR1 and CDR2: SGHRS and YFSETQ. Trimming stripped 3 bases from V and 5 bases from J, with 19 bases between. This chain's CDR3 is CASSSAGQGMRDTQYF. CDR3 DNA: TGCGCCAGCAGCTCGGCCGGGCAGGGTATGAGAGATACGCAGTATTTT.

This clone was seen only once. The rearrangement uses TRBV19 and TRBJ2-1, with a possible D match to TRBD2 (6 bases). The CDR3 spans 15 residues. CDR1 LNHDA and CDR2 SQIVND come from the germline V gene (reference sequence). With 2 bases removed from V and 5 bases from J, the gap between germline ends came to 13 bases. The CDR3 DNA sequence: TGTGCCAGTAGTATAATCGGGAGAGGAGACAATGAGCAGTTCTTC. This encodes CASSIIGRGDNEQFF. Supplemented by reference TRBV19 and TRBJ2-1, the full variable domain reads DGGITQSPKYLFRKEGQNVTLSCEQNLNHDAMYWYRQDPGQGLRLIYYSQIVNDFQKGDIAEGYSVSREKKESFPLTVTSAQKNPTAFYLCASSIIGRGDNEQFFGPGTRLTVL.

The CDR3 sequence: CASSQDGGAGRYQETQYF. The DNA of the CDR3 is TGCGCCAGCAGCCAAGATGGAGGGGCAGGGCGGTACCAAGAGACCCAGTACTTC. The chain joins TRBV4-1 to TRBJ2-5, with D perhaps matching TRBD2 (6 bases). Trimming cost V 0 bases and J 0 bases, with 17 bases left between them. Germline CDR1 is MGHRA and CDR2 is YSYEKL. The CDR3 totals 18 residues.

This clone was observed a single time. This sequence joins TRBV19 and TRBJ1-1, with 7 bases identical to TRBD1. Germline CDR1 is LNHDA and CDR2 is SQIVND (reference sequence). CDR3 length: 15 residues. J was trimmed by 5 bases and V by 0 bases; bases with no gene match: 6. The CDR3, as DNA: TGTGCCAGTAGTATAGAGCGACAGGGTTGGACTGAAGCTTTCTTT. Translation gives CASSIERQGWTEAFF.

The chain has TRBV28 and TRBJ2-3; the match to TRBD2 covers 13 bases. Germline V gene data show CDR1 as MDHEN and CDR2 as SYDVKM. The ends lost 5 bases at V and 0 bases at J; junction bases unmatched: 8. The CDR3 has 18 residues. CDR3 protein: CASSRTSGRWDSTDTQYF. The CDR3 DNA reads TGTGCCAGCAGTAGGACTAGCGGGAGATGGGATAGCACAGATACGCAGTATTTT.

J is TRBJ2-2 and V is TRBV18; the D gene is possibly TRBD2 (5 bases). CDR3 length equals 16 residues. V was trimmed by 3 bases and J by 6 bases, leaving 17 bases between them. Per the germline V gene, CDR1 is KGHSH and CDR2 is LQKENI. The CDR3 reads CASSPGPVGAAGELFF. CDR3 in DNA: TGTGCCAGCTCACCGGGTCCGGTGGGAGCGGCCGGGGAGCTGTTTTTT.

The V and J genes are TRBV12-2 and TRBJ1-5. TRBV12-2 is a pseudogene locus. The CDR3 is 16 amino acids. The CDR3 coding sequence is TGTGCAAGTCGCTTAGCTTACCGGGAAAGCAATCAGCCCCAGCATTTT. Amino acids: CASRLAYRESNQPQHF.

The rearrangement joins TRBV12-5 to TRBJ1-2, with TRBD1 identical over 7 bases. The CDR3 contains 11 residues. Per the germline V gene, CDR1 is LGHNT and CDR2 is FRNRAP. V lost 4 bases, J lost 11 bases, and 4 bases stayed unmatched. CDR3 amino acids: CASGSLQGYTF. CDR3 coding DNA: TGTGCTAGTGGTTCGCTACAGGGGTACACCTTC.

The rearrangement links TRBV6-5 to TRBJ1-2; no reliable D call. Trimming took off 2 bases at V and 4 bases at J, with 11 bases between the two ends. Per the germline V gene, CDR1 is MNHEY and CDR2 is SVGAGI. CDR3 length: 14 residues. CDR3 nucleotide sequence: TGTGCCAGCAGTTACGGGGAGGCGGGCTATGGCTACACCTTC. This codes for CASSYGEAGYGYTF.

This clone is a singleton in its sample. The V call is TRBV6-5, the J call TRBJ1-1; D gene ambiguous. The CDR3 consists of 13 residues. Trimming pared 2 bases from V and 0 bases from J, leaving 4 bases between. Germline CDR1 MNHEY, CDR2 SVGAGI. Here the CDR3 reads CASSYSLNTEAFF. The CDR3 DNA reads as TGTGCCAGCAGTTACAGCCTGAACACTGAAGCTTTCTTT.

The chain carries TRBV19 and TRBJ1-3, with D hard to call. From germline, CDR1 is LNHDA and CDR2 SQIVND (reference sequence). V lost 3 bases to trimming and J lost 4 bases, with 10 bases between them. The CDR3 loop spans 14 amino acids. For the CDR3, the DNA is TGTGCCAGTAGTATTGCAGGTTTCGGAAACACCATATATTTT. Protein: CASSIAGFGNTIYF.

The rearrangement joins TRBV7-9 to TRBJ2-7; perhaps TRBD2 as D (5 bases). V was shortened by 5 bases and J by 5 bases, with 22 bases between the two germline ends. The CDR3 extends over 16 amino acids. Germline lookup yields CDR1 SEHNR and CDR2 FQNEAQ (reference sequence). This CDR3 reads CASSLGAVSFIHEQYF. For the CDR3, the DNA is TGTGCCAGCAGCCTAGGAGCGGTCTCTTTCATCCACGAGCAGTACTTC.

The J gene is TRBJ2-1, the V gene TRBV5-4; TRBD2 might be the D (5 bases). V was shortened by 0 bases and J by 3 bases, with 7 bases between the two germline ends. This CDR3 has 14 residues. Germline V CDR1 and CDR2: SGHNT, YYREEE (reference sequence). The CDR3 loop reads CASSLAGDYNEQFF. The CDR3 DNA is TGTGCCAGCAGCTTGGCCGGGGACTACAATGAGCAGTTCTTC.

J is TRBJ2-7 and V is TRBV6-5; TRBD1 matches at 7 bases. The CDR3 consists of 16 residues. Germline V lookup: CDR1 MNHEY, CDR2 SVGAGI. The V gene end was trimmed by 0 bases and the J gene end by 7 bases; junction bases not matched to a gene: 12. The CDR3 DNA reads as TGTGCCAGCAGTTACTCATCCGGACAGGTGCCCGGAGAGCAGTACTTC. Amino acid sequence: CASSYSSGQVPGEQYF.

The CDR3 region is CASSPTGGVGGYTF. Written as DNA, the CDR3 is TGTGCCAGCAGTCCTACAGGGGGCGTTGGTGGCTACACCTTC. The chain employs TRBV6-5 and TRBJ1-2; 9 bases agree with TRBD1. The CDR3 is 14 residues long. From germline, CDR1 is MNHEY and CDR2 SVGAGI. The V segment lost 5 bases and the J segment 7 bases; nucleotides outside the gene matches: 8.